This TCR beta chain appears in the sequencing data of a study of early T cells in non-severe SARS-CoV-2 infection. For the study at large: Chains were not paired, and sequencing was done on bulk RNA from unsorted whole blood. The study, taken as a whole, reports: VDJdb-based matching was biased toward anti-spike CD8 responses and missed private and CD4 specificities.

Molecules of cDNA were individually given unique molecular identifiers that were attached to them. TCRdb re-derived calls from the 5' RACE reads in MiXCR, one entry per CDR3 protein. This table holds about 27,000 distinct CDR3 sequences, 5.4% found once. This clonotype was recorded a few times. The target antigen is unknown. The CDR3 covers 17 residues. Germline CDR1 and CDR2: SGHTA and FQGNSA. Trimming removed 1 base at V and 0 bases at J, with 10 bases between. Sequenced sample: whole blood. The TCR originated in an adult who was a healthcare worker with PCR-confirmed SARS-CoV-2 infection or an uninfected control (not recorded which). The gene calls are TRBV7-2 and TRBJ1-6; D ambiguous. The chain's CDR3 is CASSLVASYSYNSPLHF. The CDR3 DNA follows: TGTGCCAGCAGCTTAGTCGCCAGCTACTCCTATAATTCACCCCTCCACTTT.